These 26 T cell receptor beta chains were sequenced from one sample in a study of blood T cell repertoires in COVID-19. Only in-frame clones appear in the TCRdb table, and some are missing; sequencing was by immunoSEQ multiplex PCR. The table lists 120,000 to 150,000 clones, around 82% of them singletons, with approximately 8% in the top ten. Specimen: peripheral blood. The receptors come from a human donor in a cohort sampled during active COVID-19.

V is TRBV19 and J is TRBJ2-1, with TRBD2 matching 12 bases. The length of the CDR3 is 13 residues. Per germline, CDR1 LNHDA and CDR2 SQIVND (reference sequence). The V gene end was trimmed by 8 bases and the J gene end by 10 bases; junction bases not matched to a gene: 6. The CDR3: CASRLAGGWEQFF. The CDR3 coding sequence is TGTGCCAGTCGCCTAGCGGGGGGGTGGGAGCAGTTCTTC.

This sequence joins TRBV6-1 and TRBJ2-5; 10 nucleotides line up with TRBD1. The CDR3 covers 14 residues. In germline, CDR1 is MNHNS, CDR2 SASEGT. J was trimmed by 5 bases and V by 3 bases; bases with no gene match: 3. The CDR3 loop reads CASSDDRGPETQYF. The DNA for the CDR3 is TGTGCCAGCAGTGACGACAGGGGGCCGGAGACCCAGTACTTC.

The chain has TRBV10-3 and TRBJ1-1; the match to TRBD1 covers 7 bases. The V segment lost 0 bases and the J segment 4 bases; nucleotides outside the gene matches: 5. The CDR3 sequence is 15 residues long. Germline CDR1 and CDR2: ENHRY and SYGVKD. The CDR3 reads CAISESIGTATEAFF. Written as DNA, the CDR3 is TGTGCCATCAGTGAGTCGATCGGGACAGCCACTGAAGCTTTCTTT.

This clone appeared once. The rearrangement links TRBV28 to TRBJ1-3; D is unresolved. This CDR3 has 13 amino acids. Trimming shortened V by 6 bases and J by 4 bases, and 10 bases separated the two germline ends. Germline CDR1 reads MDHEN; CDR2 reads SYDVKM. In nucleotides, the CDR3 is TGTGCCAGCAGCCGGGGATCAGGAAACACCATATATTTT. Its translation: CASSRGSGNTIYF.

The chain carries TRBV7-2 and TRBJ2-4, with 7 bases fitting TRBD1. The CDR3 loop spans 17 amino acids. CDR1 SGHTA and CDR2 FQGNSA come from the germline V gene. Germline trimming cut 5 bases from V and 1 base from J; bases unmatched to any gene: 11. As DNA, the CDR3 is TGTGCCAGCAGCCCTCGCACAGGGGTACGGGCCAAAAACATTCAGTACTTC. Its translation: CASSPRTGVRAKNIQYF. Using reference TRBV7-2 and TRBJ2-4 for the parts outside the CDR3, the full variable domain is GAGVSQSPSNKVTEKGKDVELRCDPISGHTALYWYRQSLGQGLEFLIYFQGNSAPDKSGLPSDRFSAERTGGSVSTLTIQRTQQEDSAVYLCASSPRTGVRAKNIQYFGAGTRLSVL.

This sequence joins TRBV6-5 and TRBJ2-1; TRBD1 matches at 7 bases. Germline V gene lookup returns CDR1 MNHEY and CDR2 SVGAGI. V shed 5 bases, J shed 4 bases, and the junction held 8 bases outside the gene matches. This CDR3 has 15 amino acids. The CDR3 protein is CASSQSGTDYNEQFF. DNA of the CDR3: TGTGCCAGCAGTCAGTCCGGGACAGATTACAATGAGCAGTTCTTC.

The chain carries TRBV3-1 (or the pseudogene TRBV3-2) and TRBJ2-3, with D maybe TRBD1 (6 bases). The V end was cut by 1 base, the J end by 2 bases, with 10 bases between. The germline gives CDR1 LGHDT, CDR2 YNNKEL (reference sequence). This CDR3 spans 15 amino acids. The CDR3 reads CASSQGGRDTDTQYF. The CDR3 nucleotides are TGTGCCAGCAGCCAAGGGGGGCGCGACACAGATACGCAGTATTTT.

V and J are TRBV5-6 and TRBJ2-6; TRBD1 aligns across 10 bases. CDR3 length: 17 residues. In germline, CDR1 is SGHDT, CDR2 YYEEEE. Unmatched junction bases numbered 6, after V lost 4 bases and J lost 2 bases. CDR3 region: CASSSTTGGPGANVLTF. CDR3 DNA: TGTGCCAGCAGCAGTACGACAGGGGGCCCTGGGGCCAACGTCCTGACTTTC. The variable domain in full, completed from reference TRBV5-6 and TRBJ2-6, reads DAGVTQSPTHLIKTRGQQVTLRCSPKSGHDTVSWYQQALGQGPQFIFQYYEEEERQRGNFPDRFSGHQFPNYSSELNVNALLLGDSALYLCASSSTTGGPGANVLTFGAGSRLTVL.

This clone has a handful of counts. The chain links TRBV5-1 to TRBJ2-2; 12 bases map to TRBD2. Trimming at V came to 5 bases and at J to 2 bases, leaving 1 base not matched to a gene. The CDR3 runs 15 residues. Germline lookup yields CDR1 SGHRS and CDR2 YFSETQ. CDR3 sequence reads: CASRLAGGNTGELFF. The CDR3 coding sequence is TGCGCCAGCAGACTAGCGGGGGGAAACACCGGGGAGCTGTTTTTT.

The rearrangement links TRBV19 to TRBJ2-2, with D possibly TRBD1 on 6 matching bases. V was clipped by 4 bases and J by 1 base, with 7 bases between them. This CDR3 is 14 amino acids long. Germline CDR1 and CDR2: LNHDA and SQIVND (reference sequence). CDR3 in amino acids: CASSRGQNTGELFF. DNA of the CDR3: TGTGCCAGTAGTAGGGGACAGAACACCGGGGAGCTGTTTTTT.

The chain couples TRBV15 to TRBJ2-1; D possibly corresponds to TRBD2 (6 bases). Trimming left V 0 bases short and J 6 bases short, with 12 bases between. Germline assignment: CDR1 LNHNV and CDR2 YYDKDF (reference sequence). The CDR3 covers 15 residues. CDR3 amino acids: CATSRDYLGGNEQFF. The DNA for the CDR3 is TGTGCCACCAGCAGAGATTATTTGGGGGGCAATGAGCAGTTCTTC.

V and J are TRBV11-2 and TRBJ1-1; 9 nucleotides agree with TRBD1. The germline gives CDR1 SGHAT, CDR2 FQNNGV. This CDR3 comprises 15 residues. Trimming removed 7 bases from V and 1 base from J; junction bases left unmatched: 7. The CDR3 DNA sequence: TGTGCCAGCATCCCGCCGGGACAGGGGAACACTGAAGCTTTCTTT. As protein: CASIPPGQGNTEAFF.

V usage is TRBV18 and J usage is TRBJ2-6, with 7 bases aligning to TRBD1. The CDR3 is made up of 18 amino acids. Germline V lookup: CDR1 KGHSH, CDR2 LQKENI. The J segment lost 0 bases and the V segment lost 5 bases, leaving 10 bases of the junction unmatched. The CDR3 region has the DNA TGTGCCAGCTCAGCAGACAGGGTAGTAAGCTCTGGGGCCAACGTCCTGACTTTC. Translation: CASSADRVVSSGANVLTF.

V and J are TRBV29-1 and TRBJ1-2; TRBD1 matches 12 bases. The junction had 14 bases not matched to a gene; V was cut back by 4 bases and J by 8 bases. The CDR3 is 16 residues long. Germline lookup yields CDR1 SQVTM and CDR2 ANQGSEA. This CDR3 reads CSVGPGPGQGAGGYTF. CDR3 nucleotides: TGCAGCGTTGGTCCGGGTCCGGGACAGGGGGCGGGAGGCTACACCTTC.

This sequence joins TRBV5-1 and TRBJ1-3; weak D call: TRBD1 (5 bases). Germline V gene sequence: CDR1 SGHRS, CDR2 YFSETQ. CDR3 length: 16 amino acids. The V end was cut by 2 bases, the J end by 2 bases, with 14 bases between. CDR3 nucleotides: TGCGCCAGCAGCTTCTCCCCGGGGGAGACTGGAAACACCATATATTTT. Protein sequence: CASSFSPGETGNTIYF. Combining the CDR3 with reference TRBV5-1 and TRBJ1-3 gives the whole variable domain KAGVTQTPRYLIKTRGQQVTLSCSPISGHRSVSWYQQTPGQGLQFLFEYFSETQRNKGNFPGRFSGRQFSNSRSEMNVSTLELGDSALYLCASSFSPGETGNTIYFGEGSWLTVV.

The CDR3 protein is CASSIGTGTGNTIYF. DNA for the CDR3: TGTGCCAGTAGTATTGGGACAGGGACTGGAAACACCATATATTTT. The chain has TRBV19 and TRBJ1-3; 9 nucleotides line up with TRBD1. Germline V lookup: CDR1 LNHDA, CDR2 SQIVND (reference sequence). Losses at the gene ends were 3 bases for V and 2 bases for J; bases not matched to a gene: 2. This CDR3 is 15 amino acids long.

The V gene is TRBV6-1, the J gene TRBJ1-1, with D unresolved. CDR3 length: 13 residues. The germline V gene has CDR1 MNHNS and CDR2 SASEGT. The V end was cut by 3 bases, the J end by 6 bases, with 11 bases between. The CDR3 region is CASSDVKRPEAFF. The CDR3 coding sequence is TGTGCCAGCAGTGATGTCAAGAGGCCTGAAGCTTTCTTT.

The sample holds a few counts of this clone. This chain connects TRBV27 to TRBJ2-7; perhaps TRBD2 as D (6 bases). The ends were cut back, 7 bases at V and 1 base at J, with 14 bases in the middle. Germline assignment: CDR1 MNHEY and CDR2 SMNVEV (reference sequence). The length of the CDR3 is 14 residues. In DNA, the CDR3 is TGTGCCAGCACCCCCGTGGCGGGGTCCTACGAGCAGTACTTC. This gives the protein CASTPVAGSYEQYF.

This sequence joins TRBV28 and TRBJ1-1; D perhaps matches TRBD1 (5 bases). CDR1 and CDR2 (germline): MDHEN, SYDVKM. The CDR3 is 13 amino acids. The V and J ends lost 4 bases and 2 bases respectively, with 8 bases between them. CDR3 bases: TGTGCCAGCAGTTCAGGGCCAAACACTGAAGCTTTCTTT. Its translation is CASSSGPNTEAFF.

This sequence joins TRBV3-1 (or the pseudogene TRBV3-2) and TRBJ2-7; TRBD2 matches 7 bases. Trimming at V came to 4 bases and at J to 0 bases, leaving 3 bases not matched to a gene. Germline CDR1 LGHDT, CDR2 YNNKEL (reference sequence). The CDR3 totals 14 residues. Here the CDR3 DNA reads TGTGCCAGCAGCCGTGGGACTAACTCCTACGAGCAGTACTTC. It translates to CASSRGTNSYEQYF.

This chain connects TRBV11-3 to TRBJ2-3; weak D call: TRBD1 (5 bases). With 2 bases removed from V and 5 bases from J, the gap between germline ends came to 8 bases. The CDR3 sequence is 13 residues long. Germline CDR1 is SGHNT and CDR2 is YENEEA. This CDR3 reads CASSLPDRDTQYF. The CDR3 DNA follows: TGTGCCAGCAGCTTACCTGACAGAGATACGCAGTATTTT.

The DNA for the CDR3 is TGCGCCAGCAGCTTGATGGGGGAGGGGACCCAGTACTTC. It is translated as CASSLMGEGTQYF. The rearrangement joins TRBV5-1 to TRBJ2-5; 7 bases match TRBD2. V was pared by 1 base and J by 7 bases, with 4 bases of the junction left unmatched. The CDR3 consists of 13 residues. Germline V CDR1 and CDR2: SGHRS, YFSETQ.

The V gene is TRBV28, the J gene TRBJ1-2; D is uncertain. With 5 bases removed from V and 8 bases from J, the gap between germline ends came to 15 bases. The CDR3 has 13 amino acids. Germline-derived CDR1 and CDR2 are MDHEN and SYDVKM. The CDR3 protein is CASSQLGGSGYTF. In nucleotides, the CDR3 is TGTGCCAGCAGTCAGTTAGGAGGTTCCGGCTACACCTTC.

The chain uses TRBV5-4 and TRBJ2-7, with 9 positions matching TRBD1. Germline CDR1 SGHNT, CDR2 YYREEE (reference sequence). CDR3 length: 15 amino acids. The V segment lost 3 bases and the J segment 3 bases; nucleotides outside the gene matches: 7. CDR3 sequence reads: CASSSGGQGRYEQYF. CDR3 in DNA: TGTGCCAGCAGCTCCGGTGGACAGGGGCGCTACGAGCAGTACTTC.

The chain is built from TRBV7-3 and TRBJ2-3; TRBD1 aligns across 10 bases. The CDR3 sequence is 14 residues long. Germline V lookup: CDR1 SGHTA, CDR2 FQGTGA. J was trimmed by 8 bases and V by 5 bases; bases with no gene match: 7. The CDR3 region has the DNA TGTGCCAGCAGCCTGGGACAGGGGAGGGGTACGCAGTATTTT. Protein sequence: CASSLGQGRGTQYF.

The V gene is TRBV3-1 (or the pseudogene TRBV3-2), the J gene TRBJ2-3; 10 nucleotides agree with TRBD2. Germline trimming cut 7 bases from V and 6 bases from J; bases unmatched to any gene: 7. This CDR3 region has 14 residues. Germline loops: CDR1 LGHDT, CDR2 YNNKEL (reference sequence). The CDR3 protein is CASNTLAGDDTQYF. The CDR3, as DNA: TGTGCCAGCAACACGCTAGCGGGGGACGATACGCAGTATTTT.